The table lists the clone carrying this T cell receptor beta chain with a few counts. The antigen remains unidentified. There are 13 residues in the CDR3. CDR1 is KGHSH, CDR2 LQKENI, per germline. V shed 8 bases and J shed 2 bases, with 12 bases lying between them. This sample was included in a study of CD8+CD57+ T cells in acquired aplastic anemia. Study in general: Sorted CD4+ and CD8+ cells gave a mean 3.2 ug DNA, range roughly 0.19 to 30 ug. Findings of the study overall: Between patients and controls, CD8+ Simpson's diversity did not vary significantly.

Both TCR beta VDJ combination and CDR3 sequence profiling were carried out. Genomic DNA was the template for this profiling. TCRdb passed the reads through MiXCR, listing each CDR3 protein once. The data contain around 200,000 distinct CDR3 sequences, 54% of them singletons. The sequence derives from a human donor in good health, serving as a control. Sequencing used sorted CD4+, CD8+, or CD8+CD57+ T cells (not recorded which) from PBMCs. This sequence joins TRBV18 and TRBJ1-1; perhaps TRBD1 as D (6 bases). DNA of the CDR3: TGTGCCAGCCTACAGGGAGGAAACACTGAAGCTTTCTTT. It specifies CASLQGGNTEAFF. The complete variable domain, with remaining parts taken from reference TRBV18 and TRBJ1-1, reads NAGVMQNPRHLVRRRGQEARLRCSPMKGHSHVYWYRQLPEEGLKFMVYLQKENIIDESGMPKERFSAEFPKEGPSILRIQQVVRGDSAAYFCASLQGGNTEAFFGQGTRLTVV.